Below, 23 T cell receptor beta chains from the same sample are listed, as sequenced in a study of blood T cell repertoires in COVID-19. The data were produced by immunoSEQ multiplex PCR, yet TCRdb's version contains in-frame clones alone and is incomplete. The sample lists approximately 300,000 clones; roughly 85% were seen once. Sequencing was performed on PBMCs or T cells enriched from blood (not recorded which). The source of these receptors is a woman aged 30 to 39 who had been exposed to COVID-19.

V is TRBV4-3 and J is TRBJ2-6; D might be TRBD1 (5 bases). Germline CDR1 is LGHNA and CDR2 is YSLEER. V dropped 1 base and J dropped 0 bases, with 16 bases sitting between them. The CDR3 extends over 19 amino acids. CDR3 amino acids: CASSQVQGHRYSGANVLTF. As DNA, the CDR3 is TGCGCCAGCAGCCAAGTACAAGGACATCGATACTCTGGGGCCAACGTCCTGACTTTC.

This sequence joins TRBV6-1 and TRBJ1-1; the D is unclear. Germline V CDR1 and CDR2: MNHNS, SASEGT. The CDR3 runs to 13 residues. V was shortened by 1 base and J by 7 bases, with 10 bases between the two germline ends. In DNA form, the CDR3 reads TGTGCCAGCAGTGAAGTCTTGAGAATTGAAGCTTTCTTT. This gives the protein CASSEVLRIEAFF.

The CDR3 DNA sequence: TGTGCCAGCAGCCCCCAGAGGGGACAGGAGGATTACAATGAGCAGTTCTTC. Its protein product is CASSPQRGQEDYNEQFF. This chain joins TRBV7-9 and TRBJ2-1; 8 bases are shared with TRBD1. CDR3 length: 17 amino acids. Germline values: CDR1 SEHNR, CDR2 FQNEAQ (reference sequence). Unmatched junction bases numbered 13, after V lost 5 bases and J lost 4 bases.

The genes are TRBV15 and TRBJ2-1; maybe TRBD1 (6 bases). The V and J ends lost 0 bases and 3 bases respectively, with 9 bases between them. The germline V gene encodes CDR1 LNHNV and CDR2 YYDKDF (reference sequence). This CDR3 is 15 amino acids long. This CDR3 reads CATSRDPQGYNEQFF. CDR3 bases: TGTGCCACCAGCAGAGATCCACAGGGCTACAATGAGCAGTTCTTC.

The V gene is TRBV7-9, the J gene TRBJ1-4; 8 positions match TRBD1. The CDR3 is 15 residues long. Germline CDR1 SEHNR, CDR2 FQNEAQ (reference sequence). After removal of 7 bases from V and 5 bases from J, the junction contained 9 bases not matched to a gene. The CDR3 loop is CASNYGQGQNEKLFF. CDR3 nucleotide sequence: TGTGCCAGCAACTATGGACAGGGACAAAATGAAAAACTGTTTTTT.

The chain links TRBV11-2 to TRBJ2-1; 15 nucleotides agree with TRBD2. CDR3 length: 17 residues. Losses at the gene ends were 3 bases for V and 6 bases for J; bases not matched to a gene: 6. CDR1 and CDR2 (germline): SGHAT, FQNNGV. DNA for the CDR3: TGTGCCAGCAGCTTCGGACTAGCGGGGGGGGTTGGCAATGAGCAGTTCTTC. Protein sequence: CASSFGLAGGVGNEQFF.

This clone has at least ten counts. The chain uses TRBV6-5 and TRBJ2-5; 9 positions match TRBD1. V lost 6 bases, J lost 4 bases, and 0 bases stayed unmatched. The CDR3 has 12 amino acids. Germline V lookup: CDR1 MNHEY, CDR2 SVGAGI. CDR3 sequence reads: CASRQGAETQYF. The CDR3, as DNA: TGTGCCAGCAGACAGGGGGCAGAGACCCAGTACTTC.

This clone was seen a handful of times. The chain recombines TRBV28 with TRBJ1-4, with D perhaps matching TRBD1 (5 bases). The germline gives CDR1 MDHEN, CDR2 SYDVKM. Trimming took off 3 bases at V and 1 base at J, with 6 bases between the two ends. This CDR3 is built from 14 residues. CDR3 coding DNA: TGTGCCAGCAGTTTCGGGGGAACTAATGAAAAACTGTTTTTT. It is translated as CASSFGGTNEKLFF.

The gene calls are TRBV7-2 and TRBJ1-6, with 8 bases identical to TRBD1. Trimming at V came to 2 bases and at J to 3 bases, leaving 9 bases not matched to a gene. This CDR3 has 18 amino acids. Germline V CDR1 and CDR2: SGHTA, FQGNSA. The DNA for the CDR3 is TGTGCCAGCAGCTTAATAGGAGGCGGGACAGGCTATAATTCACCCCTCCACTTT. It yields the protein CASSLIGGGTGYNSPLHF.

This clone appeared a few times. The genes are TRBV18 and TRBJ1-2; TRBD1 agrees at 9 bases. Germline V CDR1 and CDR2: KGHSH, LQKENI. V was clipped by 5 bases and J by 4 bases; unmatched bases: 8. This CDR3 spans 15 amino acids. In DNA, the CDR3 is TGTGCCAGCTCAGTACAGGGGGCGCGAGGCTATGGCTACACCTTC. This sequence encodes CASSVQGARGYGYTF. Full variable domain (missing parts from reference TRBV18 and TRBJ1-2): NAGVMQNPRHLVRRRGQEARLRCSPMKGHSHVYWYRQLPEEGLKFMVYLQKENIIDESGMPKERFSAEFPKEGPSILRIQQVVRGDSAAYFCASSVQGARGYGYTFGSGTRLTVV.

The chain links TRBV4-3 to TRBJ1-6; no reliable D call. Trimming took 2 bases from V and 6 from J, leaving 5 bases between them. The CDR3 is 13 residues long. Germline V gene lookup returns CDR1 LGHNA and CDR2 YSLEER. CDR3: CASSQQANSPLHF. CDR3 nucleotides: TGCGCCAGCAGCCAACAGGCTAATTCACCCCTCCACTTT.

The sample holds one count of this clone. The chain has TRBV27 and TRBJ1-6, with 7 bases matching TRBD1. CDR1 MNHEY and CDR2 SMNVEV come from the germline V gene (reference sequence). The trim removed 7 bases at V and 7 bases at J, leaving 7 bases unmatched. CDR3 length equals 14 residues. CDR3 in DNA: TGTGCCAGCACCCCGGGACAGAAGAATTCACCCCTCCACTTT. Encoded protein: CASTPGQKNSPLHF.

The gene calls are TRBV5-1 and TRBJ1-3; no firm D call. There are 13 residues in the CDR3. Trimming cost V 3 bases and J 4 bases, with 8 bases left between them. CDR1 and CDR2 from the germline V gene are SGHRS and YFSETQ. CDR3 in amino acids: CASSSLPGNTIYF. The CDR3 DNA reads as TGCGCCAGCAGCTCCCTACCGGGAAACACCATATATTTT.

This clone appeared once. The chain has TRBV30 and TRBJ1-1; maybe TRBD1 (5 bases). The germline V and J ends were trimmed by 1 base and 0 bases, with 15 bases remaining between them. The CDR3 length is 16 residues. CDR1 is GTSNPN and CDR2 is SVGIG in the germline V gene (reference sequence). CDR3 coding DNA: TGTGCCTGGAGTGAAGGGGATCTAACGTTGAACACTGAAGCTTTCTTT. As protein: CAWSEGDLTLNTEAFF.

This clone was picked up one time. The rearrangement uses TRBV6-2 or TRBV6-3 and TRBJ1-1; no definite D call. Trimming shortened V by 5 bases and J by 10 bases, and 20 bases separated the two germline ends. This CDR3 is built from 14 residues. The germline gives CDR1 MNHEY, CDR2 SVGEGT. The DNA for the CDR3 is TGTGCCAGCAGTCAATCCTGGGGAGAGACAAGAGCTTTCTTT. Translation gives CASSQSWGETRAFF.

This chain connects TRBV6-2 or TRBV6-3 to TRBJ1-1; D is unclear. This CDR3 region has 13 residues. The V gene lost 6 bases and the J gene lost 1 base, with 9 bases spanning the gap. Germline CDR1 and CDR2: MNHEY and SVGEGT. The CDR3 loop is CASSRTQNTEAFF. CDR3 nucleotide sequence: TGTGCCAGCAGCAGAACACAGAACACTGAAGCTTTCTTT.

This clone was observed a few times. The rearrangement links TRBV6-5 to TRBJ2-3; 8 bases map to TRBD2. This CDR3 contains 14 residues. Germline CDR1 MNHEY, CDR2 SVGAGI. V shed 5 bases, J shed 0 bases, and the junction held 1 base outside the gene matches. The chain's CDR3 is CASSRGGSTDTQYF. For the CDR3, the DNA is TGTGCCAGCAGTCGGGGGGGTAGCACAGATACGCAGTATTTT.

CDR3 nucleotide sequence: TGTGCCAGCAGTTTAAAGTACAATACCTACGAGCAGTACTTC. This translates into CASSLKYNTYEQYF. The rearrangement joins TRBV27 to TRBJ2-7; no reliable D call. The CDR3 loop spans 14 amino acids. The V end was cut by 2 bases, the J end by 2 bases, with 10 bases between. Germline CDR1 MNHEY, CDR2 SMNVEV (reference sequence).

V is TRBV7-3 and J is TRBJ1-1; the D gene is possibly TRBD1 (5 bases). This CDR3 contains 14 residues. Germline CDR1 SGHTA, CDR2 FQGTGA. Trimming left V 7 bases short and J 5 bases short, with 17 bases between. The CDR3 spells CASTFLNKGTEAFF. In nucleotides, the CDR3 is TGTGCCAGCACCTTCCTGAATAAGGGGACTGAAGCTTTCTTT.

The rearrangement uses TRBV28 and TRBJ1-6; 7 bases map to TRBD1. The V and J ends lost 4 bases and 6 bases, in that order; junction bases with no gene match: 9. CDR3 size: 16 residues. CDR1 is MDHEN and CDR2 is SYDVKM in the germline V gene. The CDR3 sequence: CASSCPTGVGNSPLHF. CDR3 coding DNA: TGTGCCAGCAGTTGCCCTACAGGGGTCGGTAATTCACCCCTCCACTTT.

This chain links TRBV30 with TRBJ2-1; 10 nucleotides align to TRBD1. The ends lost 4 bases at V and 5 bases at J; junction bases unmatched: 17. This CDR3 has 18 residues. Germline V gene data show CDR1 as GTSNPN and CDR2 as SVGIG (reference sequence). CDR3 loop: CAWKSGTGVSGIHNEQFF. CDR3 nucleotides: TGTGCCTGGAAATCCGGGACAGGGGTTAGCGGAATCCACAATGAGCAGTTCTTC. Supplemented by reference TRBV30 and TRBJ2-1, the full variable domain reads SQTIHQWPATLVQPVGSPLSLECTVEGTSNPNLYWYRQAAGRGLQLLFYSVGIGQISSEVPQNLSASRPQDRQFILSSKKLLLSDSGFYLCAWKSGTGVSGIHNEQFFGPGTRLTVL.

The chain uses TRBV30 and TRBJ2-3; D may be TRBD1 (6 bases). Germline loops: CDR1 GTSNPN, CDR2 SVGIG (reference sequence). V lost 8 bases, J lost 4 bases, and 13 bases lay in between. The CDR3 length is 12 residues. This CDR3 is CALGTRADTQYF. CDR3 bases: TGTGCCCTCGGGACACGGGCAGATACGCAGTATTTT.

Worth noting for this clone: Sequence at one end of the junction differs from germline and may be a read error. The chain links TRBV19 to TRBJ1-1; 9 nucleotides align to TRBD1. Germline loops: CDR1 LNHDA, CDR2 SQIVND (reference sequence). The CDR3 sequence is 13 residues long. The CDR3 nucleotides read TGTGCCAGTAGTATAGATTCCGGGACAGGGAAGAACTTT. Amino acids: CASSIDSGTGKNF.